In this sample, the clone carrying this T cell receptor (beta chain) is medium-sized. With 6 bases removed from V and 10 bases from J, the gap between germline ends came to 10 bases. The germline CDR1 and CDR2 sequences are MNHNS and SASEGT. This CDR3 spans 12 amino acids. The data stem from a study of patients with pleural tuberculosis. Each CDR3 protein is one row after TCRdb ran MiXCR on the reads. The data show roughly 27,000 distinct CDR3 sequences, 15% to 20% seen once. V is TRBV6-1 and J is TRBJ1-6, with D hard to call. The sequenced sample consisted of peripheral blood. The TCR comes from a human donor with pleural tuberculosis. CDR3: CASRSIGSPLHF. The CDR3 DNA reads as TGTGCCAGCAGGTCAATTGGCTCACCCCTCCACTTT.